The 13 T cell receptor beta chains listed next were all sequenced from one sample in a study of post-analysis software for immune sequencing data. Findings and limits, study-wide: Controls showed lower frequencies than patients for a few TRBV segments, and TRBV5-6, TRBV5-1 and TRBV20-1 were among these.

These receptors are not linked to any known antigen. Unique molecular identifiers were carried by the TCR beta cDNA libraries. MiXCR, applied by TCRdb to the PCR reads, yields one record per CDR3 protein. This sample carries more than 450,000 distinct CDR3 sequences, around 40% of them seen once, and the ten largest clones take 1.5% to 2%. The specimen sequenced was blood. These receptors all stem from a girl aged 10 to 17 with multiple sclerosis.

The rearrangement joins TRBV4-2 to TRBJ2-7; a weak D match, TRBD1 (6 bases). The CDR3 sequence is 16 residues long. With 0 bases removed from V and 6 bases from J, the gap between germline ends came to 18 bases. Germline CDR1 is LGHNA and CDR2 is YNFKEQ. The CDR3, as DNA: TGTGCCAGCAGCCAAGATAAGGGGGACACCCCCTGCGAGCAGTACTTC. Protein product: CASSQDKGDTPCEQYF.

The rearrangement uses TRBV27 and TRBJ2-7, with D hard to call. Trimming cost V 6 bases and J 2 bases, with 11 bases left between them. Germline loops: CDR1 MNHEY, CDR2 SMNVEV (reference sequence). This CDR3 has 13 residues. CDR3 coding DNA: TGTGCCAGCAGGGCACTGGAAACCTACGAGCAGTACTTC. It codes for CASRALETYEQYF.

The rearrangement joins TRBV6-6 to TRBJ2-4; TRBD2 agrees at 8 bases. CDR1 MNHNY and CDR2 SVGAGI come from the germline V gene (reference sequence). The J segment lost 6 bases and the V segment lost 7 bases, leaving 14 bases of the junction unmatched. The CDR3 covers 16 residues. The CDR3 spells CASNDPAGGVRNIQYF. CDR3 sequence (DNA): TGTGCCAGCAACGACCCCGCGGGGGGAGTCCGAAACATTCAGTACTTC.

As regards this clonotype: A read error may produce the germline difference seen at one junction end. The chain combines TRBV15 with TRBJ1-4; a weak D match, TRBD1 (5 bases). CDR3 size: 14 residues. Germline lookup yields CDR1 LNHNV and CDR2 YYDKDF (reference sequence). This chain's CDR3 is CTTATRGINEKLFF. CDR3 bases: TGTACCACTGCGACGCGGGGGATAAATGAAAAACTGTTTTTT.

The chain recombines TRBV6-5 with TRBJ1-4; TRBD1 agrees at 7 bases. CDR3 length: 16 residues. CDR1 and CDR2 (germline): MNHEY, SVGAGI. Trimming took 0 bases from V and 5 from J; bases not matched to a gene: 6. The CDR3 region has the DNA TGTGCCAGCAGTTACTCGACAGGGTATGGGAATGAAAAACTGTTTTTT. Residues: CASSYSTGYGNEKLFF.

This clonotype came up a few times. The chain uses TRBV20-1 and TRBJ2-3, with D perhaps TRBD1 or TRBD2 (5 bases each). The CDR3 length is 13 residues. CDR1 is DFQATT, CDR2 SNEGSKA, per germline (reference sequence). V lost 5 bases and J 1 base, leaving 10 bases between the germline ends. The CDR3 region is CSAGTRGTDTQYF. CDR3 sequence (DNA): TGCAGTGCTGGGACCCGGGGCACAGATACGCAGTATTTT.

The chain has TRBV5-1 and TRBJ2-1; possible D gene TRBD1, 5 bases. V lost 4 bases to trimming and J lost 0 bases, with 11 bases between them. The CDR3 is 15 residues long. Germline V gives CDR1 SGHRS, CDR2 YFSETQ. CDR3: CASSEQGSSYNEQFF. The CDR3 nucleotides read TGCGCCAGCAGCGAGCAGGGAAGCTCCTACAATGAGCAGTTCTTC.

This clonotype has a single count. The CDR3 here is CASSPPSQEGGYTF. The CDR3 DNA reads as TGTGCCAGCTCACCACCGTCGCAGGAGGGAGGCTACACCTTC. The chain combines TRBV18 with TRBJ1-2; D is unclear. Looked up from germline, CDR1 is KGHSH and CDR2 is LQKENI. The V end lost 0 bases, the J end lost 8 bases, and 13 bases lay between the germline ends. The CDR3 totals 14 residues. Full variable domain (outside the CDR3, taken from reference TRBV18 and TRBJ1-2): NAGVMQNPRHLVRRRGQEARLRCSPMKGHSHVYWYRQLPEEGLKFMVYLQKENIIDESGMPKERFSAEFPKEGPSILRIQQVVRGDSAAYFCASSPPSQEGGYTFGSGTRLTVV.

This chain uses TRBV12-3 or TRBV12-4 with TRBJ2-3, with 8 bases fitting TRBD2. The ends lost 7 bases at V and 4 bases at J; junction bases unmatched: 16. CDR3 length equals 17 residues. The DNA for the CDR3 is TGTGCCAGCACCCCTTATTCTCAGCGGGAGAGGGCAGATACGCAGTATTTT. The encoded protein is CASTPYSQRERADTQYF.

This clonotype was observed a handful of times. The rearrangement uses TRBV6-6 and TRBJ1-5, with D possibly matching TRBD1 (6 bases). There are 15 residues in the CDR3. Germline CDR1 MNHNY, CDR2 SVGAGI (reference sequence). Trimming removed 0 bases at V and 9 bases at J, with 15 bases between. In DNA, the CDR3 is TGTGCCAGCAGTTACTCCGACAGGCTGGGAGCGCCCCAGCATTTT. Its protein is CASSYSDRLGAPQHF.

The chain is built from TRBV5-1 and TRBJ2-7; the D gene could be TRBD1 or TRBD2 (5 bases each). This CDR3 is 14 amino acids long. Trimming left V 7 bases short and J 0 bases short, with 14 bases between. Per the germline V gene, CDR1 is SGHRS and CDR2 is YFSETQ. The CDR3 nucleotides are TGCGCCAGCGCCTCGGGGCGGAACTCCTACGAGCAGTACTTC. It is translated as CASASGRNSYEQYF.

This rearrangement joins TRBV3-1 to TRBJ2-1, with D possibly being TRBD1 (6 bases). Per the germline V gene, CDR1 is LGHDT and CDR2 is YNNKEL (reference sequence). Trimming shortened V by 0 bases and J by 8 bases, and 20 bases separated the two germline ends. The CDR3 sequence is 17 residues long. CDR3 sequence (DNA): TGTGCCAGCAGCCAAGATGACGGGACACCCCTTACGGATGAGCAGTTCTTC. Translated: CASSQDDGTPLTDEQFF.

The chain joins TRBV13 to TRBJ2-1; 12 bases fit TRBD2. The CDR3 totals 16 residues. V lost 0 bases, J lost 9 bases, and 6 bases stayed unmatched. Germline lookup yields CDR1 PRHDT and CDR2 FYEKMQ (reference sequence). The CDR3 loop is CASSLGRTSGKGEQFF. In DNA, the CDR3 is TGTGCCAGCAGCTTAGGTCGGACTAGCGGGAAGGGTGAGCAGTTCTTC.